A selection of T cell receptor beta chains follows, all from one sample in a study of monozygotic twins with inflammatory bowel disease. No DNA is given; TCRdb re-called the 5' RACE reads and lists each CDR3 protein once. The sample has some 99,000 distinct CDR3 sequences; the top ten hold 12%. Sequenced sample: blood. The receptor source for this set is a human donor with ulcerative colitis or Crohn's disease, or a healthy co-twin of an affected twin (not recorded which). The CDR3 runs from the conserved cysteine through the conserved F or W.

V	J	CDR3
TRBV11-1	TRBJ2-7	CASSLEPASGAYDSYEQYF
TRBV10-3	TRBJ1-3	CAISESTVSGNTIYF
TRBV7-8	TRBJ2-1	CASSPKGLAGYNEQFF
TRBV2	TRBJ2-7	CASSDSYEQYF
TRBV7-2	TRBJ2-7	CASSLVRDEQYF
TRBV12-3/TRBV12-4	TRBJ1-1	CASSLYPGQGPEAFF
TRBV20-1	TRBJ2-2	CSARDTLNTGELFF
TRBV20-1	TRBJ2-2	CSARDGERGFTGELFF
TRBV5-1	TRBJ1-4	CASSTTGSNEKLFF
TRBV12-3/TRBV12-4	TRBJ2-1	CASSLYRRQSSYNEQFF
TRBV7-9	TRBJ2-5	CASSVPVPPETQYF